This entry is about one TCR beta chain. What it binds is not known. The sample is drawn from a study of graft-versus-host responses after intestinal transplantation. Background on the study: Anti-thymocyte globulin served as induction for all recipients, who then took tacrolimus and steroids for approximately 3 years.

Produced via immunoSEQ multiplex PCR; TCRdb's table is partial and in-frame only. This table holds about 91,000 clones, less than 95% found once. The clonotype was recovered from a human donor who was the organ donor for an intestinal transplant. Sequencing used unstimulated CD4+ T cells sorted from spleen or lymph node cells, obtained before transplant.

This chain's CDR3 is CASSSGLAAYQETQYF. The CDR3 nucleotides read TGCGCCAGCAGCAGCGGACTAGCGGCGTACCAAGAGACCCAGTACTTC. The chain couples TRBV5-1 to TRBJ2-5, with 10 nucleotides matching TRBD2. The V gene's germline CDR1 is SGHRS and CDR2 YFSETQ. V trimming: 4 bases; J trimming: 0 bases; junction bases outside the gene matches: 6. This CDR3 has 16 amino acids. Combining the CDR3 with reference TRBV5-1 and TRBJ2-5 gives the whole variable domain KAGVTQTPRYLIKTRGQQVTLSCSPISGHRSVSWYQQTPGQGLQFLFEYFSETQRNKGNFPGRFSGRQFSNSRSEMNVSTLELGDSALYLCASSSGLAAYQETQYFGPGTRLLVL.